Following are 2 T cell receptor beta chains from one sample sequenced in a study of T cells in Graves' hyperthyroidism and ophthalmopathy. It was RNA transcripts that yielded the amplified TCR beta CDR3 regions. Researchers ran a first-round RT-PCR on the TCR CDR3 using the HTBI primer set. Using its own MiXCR run on the multiplex PCR reads, TCRdb lists one record per CDR3 protein. Among fewer than 400,000 distinct CDR3 sequences, approximately 14% were seen once, and the ten largest hold about 27%. Sequenced sample: blood. The source of these receptors is a woman aged 18-29 years with Graves' hyperthyroidism that later progressed to Graves' ophthalmopathy.

The chain employs TRBV9 and TRBJ2-2; D assignment may be TRBD1 or TRBD2 (6 bases each). V was pared by 4 bases and J by 9 bases, with 13 bases between. The CDR3 sequence is 13 residues long. Germline lookup yields CDR1 SGDLS and CDR2 YYNGEE. The DNA for the CDR3 is TGTGCCAGCAGCCCGACGGGGGCGCGGGAGCTGTTTTTT. Translation: CASSPTGARELFF.

This clonotype was recorded many times. The rearrangement links TRBV30 to TRBJ2-1, with 12 bases that match TRBD2. The CDR3 spans 17 residues. V lost 0 bases, J lost 4 bases, and 7 bases stayed unmatched. Germline V gene sequence: CDR1 GTSNPN, CDR2 SVGIG (reference sequence). The CDR3 is CAWSVPPTSGSYNEQFF. In DNA, the CDR3 is TGTGCCTGGAGTGTACCCCCGACTAGCGGGAGTTACAATGAGCAGTTCTTC.